This record concerns one T cell receptor beta chain sequence. This clonotype was seen at least ten times. The antigen it binds to is not known. No base quality values were provided; no much bigger clone lies one nucleotide off. The TCR beta CDR3 regions were amplified from the RNA transcripts. For the first round of RT-PCR on the TCR CDR3, the HTBI primer set was used together with the Qiagen OneStep RT-PCR kit. Libraries were constructed in a second round of multiplex PCR, after which size selection and purification were performed. Sequencing of the libraries was done on an Illumina HiSeq2000 using paired-end 100 bp reads. The original pipeline was this. SOAPnuke was used to process the raw data, throwing out any read that contained adapters or uncalled bases, had a mean Phred below 15, or lacked an exact constant-primer or identifier match. COPE v1.2.5 was used to merge high-quality paired reads, and clonotypes were defined as unique nucleotide sequences. MiTCR v1.1 was used to align the clonotypes against IMGT TRBV, TRBD and TRBJ reference segments. Analysis was restricted to V-J combinations with a frequency above 0.0001, which covered roughly 99% of repertoires. The TCS score was defined as the ratio of F50 (clonal expansion) to E x V (chaos), calculated using BLOSUM62-based TCRdist between CDR3 peptides within each V-J. Welch's t-statistics and random forest reduced around 550 V-J features to roughly 13, which were used in a naive Bayes classifier (R e1071). Using fastp trimming at Q25 and MiXCR clonotype assembly, TCRdb reanalyzed the public sequencing data and kept in-frame beta chains. Rows are combined by CDR3 protein, so each entry shows the most common genes and DNA. The V and J calls come from TCRdb's annotation, not from the publication. Across this sample there are 250,000 to 300,000 distinct CDR3 sequences, with roughly an eighth seen only once. 7.9% of the sample belongs to the ten largest clones.

These data belong to a study of T cells in Graves' hyperthyroidism and ophthalmopathy (dated by TCRdb to 2018 to 2020). In terms of the full investigation: Peripheral blood samples were taken at the time of initial diagnosis, prior to any treatment. A discovery cohort of 95 to 100 patients, approximately 45 with Graves' ophthalmopathy and 57 with stable Graves' hyperthyroidism, was used to find distinguishing TCR V-J signatures. Whether ophthalmopathy could be predicted prospectively was tested in an independent validation cohort made up of about 18 hyperthyroidism patients plus 17 patients who later progressed to ophthalmopathy. The roughly 90 discovery patients were divided at random into training and test sets in a 7:3 ratio. Thyroid tissue and blood T-cell repertoires from about six Graves' hyperthyroidism patients were also compared in the study. After blood sampling, hyperthyroidism patients were treated with methimazole at a starting dose of 30 mg daily, and ophthalmopathy patients were treated with high-dose intravenous methylprednisolone. TCR Vbeta CDR3 sequencing of 130 to 150 peripheral blood samples (roughly 43 ophthalmopathy, 75 hyperthyroidism and around 17 progressor patients) is reported in the paper.

CDR1 and CDR2, per the germline V gene, are SGHAT and FQNNGV. From cysteine to phenylalanine, the CDR3 is 12 amino acids long. Just the 36-base CDR3 DNA is kept, in frame starting at base 1. Cut back by 2 bases and 6 bases, the V and J ends lie 8 bases apart. A patient counted as having stable Graves' hyperthyroidism if no progression to ophthalmopathy occurred over 18 months of follow-up. Hyperthyroidism patients were aged 18 to 65 years and newly diagnosed, with disease duration of less than 2 months. Exclusion was applied to patients with uncontrolled infections, other autoimmune diseases, pregnancy or lactation. Clinical symptoms, serum thyroxine and TRAb, thyroid ultrasound, and orbital computed tomography formed the basis for the diagnoses. PBMCs were separated from roughly 10 ml of fresh peripheral blood using Ficoll-Paque density gradient centrifugation. Trizol reagent was used to extract total RNA, and RNA quality was then checked on an Agilent 2100 Bioanalyzer.

What the authors observed across the whole study: Blood samples also contained most of the expanded thyroid clonotypes (frequency above 0.001), which suggests that blood repertoires may reflect thyroid immune responses. In validation, the model predicted progression to ophthalmopathy a median of about 5.9 months before onset, with approximately 70% sensitivity and roughly 73% specificity. No statistical method was used to fix the sample size in advance, and group allocation was not hidden from the investigators. A 13 V-J signature model separated ophthalmopathy from stable hyperthyroidism, with around 88% sensitivity and 81% to 83% specificity in cross-validation and 80%/75% in testing.

This TCR derives from a woman aged 40 to 49 with Graves' hyperthyroidism. The sequence is built from TRBV11-2 and TRBJ2-7, with the identity of the D gene unclear. Sequenced input: blood. The CDR3 in this case is CASSLLVAEQYF. The sequenced DNA is TGTGCCAGCAGCTTACTAGTCGCCGAGCAGTACTTC.